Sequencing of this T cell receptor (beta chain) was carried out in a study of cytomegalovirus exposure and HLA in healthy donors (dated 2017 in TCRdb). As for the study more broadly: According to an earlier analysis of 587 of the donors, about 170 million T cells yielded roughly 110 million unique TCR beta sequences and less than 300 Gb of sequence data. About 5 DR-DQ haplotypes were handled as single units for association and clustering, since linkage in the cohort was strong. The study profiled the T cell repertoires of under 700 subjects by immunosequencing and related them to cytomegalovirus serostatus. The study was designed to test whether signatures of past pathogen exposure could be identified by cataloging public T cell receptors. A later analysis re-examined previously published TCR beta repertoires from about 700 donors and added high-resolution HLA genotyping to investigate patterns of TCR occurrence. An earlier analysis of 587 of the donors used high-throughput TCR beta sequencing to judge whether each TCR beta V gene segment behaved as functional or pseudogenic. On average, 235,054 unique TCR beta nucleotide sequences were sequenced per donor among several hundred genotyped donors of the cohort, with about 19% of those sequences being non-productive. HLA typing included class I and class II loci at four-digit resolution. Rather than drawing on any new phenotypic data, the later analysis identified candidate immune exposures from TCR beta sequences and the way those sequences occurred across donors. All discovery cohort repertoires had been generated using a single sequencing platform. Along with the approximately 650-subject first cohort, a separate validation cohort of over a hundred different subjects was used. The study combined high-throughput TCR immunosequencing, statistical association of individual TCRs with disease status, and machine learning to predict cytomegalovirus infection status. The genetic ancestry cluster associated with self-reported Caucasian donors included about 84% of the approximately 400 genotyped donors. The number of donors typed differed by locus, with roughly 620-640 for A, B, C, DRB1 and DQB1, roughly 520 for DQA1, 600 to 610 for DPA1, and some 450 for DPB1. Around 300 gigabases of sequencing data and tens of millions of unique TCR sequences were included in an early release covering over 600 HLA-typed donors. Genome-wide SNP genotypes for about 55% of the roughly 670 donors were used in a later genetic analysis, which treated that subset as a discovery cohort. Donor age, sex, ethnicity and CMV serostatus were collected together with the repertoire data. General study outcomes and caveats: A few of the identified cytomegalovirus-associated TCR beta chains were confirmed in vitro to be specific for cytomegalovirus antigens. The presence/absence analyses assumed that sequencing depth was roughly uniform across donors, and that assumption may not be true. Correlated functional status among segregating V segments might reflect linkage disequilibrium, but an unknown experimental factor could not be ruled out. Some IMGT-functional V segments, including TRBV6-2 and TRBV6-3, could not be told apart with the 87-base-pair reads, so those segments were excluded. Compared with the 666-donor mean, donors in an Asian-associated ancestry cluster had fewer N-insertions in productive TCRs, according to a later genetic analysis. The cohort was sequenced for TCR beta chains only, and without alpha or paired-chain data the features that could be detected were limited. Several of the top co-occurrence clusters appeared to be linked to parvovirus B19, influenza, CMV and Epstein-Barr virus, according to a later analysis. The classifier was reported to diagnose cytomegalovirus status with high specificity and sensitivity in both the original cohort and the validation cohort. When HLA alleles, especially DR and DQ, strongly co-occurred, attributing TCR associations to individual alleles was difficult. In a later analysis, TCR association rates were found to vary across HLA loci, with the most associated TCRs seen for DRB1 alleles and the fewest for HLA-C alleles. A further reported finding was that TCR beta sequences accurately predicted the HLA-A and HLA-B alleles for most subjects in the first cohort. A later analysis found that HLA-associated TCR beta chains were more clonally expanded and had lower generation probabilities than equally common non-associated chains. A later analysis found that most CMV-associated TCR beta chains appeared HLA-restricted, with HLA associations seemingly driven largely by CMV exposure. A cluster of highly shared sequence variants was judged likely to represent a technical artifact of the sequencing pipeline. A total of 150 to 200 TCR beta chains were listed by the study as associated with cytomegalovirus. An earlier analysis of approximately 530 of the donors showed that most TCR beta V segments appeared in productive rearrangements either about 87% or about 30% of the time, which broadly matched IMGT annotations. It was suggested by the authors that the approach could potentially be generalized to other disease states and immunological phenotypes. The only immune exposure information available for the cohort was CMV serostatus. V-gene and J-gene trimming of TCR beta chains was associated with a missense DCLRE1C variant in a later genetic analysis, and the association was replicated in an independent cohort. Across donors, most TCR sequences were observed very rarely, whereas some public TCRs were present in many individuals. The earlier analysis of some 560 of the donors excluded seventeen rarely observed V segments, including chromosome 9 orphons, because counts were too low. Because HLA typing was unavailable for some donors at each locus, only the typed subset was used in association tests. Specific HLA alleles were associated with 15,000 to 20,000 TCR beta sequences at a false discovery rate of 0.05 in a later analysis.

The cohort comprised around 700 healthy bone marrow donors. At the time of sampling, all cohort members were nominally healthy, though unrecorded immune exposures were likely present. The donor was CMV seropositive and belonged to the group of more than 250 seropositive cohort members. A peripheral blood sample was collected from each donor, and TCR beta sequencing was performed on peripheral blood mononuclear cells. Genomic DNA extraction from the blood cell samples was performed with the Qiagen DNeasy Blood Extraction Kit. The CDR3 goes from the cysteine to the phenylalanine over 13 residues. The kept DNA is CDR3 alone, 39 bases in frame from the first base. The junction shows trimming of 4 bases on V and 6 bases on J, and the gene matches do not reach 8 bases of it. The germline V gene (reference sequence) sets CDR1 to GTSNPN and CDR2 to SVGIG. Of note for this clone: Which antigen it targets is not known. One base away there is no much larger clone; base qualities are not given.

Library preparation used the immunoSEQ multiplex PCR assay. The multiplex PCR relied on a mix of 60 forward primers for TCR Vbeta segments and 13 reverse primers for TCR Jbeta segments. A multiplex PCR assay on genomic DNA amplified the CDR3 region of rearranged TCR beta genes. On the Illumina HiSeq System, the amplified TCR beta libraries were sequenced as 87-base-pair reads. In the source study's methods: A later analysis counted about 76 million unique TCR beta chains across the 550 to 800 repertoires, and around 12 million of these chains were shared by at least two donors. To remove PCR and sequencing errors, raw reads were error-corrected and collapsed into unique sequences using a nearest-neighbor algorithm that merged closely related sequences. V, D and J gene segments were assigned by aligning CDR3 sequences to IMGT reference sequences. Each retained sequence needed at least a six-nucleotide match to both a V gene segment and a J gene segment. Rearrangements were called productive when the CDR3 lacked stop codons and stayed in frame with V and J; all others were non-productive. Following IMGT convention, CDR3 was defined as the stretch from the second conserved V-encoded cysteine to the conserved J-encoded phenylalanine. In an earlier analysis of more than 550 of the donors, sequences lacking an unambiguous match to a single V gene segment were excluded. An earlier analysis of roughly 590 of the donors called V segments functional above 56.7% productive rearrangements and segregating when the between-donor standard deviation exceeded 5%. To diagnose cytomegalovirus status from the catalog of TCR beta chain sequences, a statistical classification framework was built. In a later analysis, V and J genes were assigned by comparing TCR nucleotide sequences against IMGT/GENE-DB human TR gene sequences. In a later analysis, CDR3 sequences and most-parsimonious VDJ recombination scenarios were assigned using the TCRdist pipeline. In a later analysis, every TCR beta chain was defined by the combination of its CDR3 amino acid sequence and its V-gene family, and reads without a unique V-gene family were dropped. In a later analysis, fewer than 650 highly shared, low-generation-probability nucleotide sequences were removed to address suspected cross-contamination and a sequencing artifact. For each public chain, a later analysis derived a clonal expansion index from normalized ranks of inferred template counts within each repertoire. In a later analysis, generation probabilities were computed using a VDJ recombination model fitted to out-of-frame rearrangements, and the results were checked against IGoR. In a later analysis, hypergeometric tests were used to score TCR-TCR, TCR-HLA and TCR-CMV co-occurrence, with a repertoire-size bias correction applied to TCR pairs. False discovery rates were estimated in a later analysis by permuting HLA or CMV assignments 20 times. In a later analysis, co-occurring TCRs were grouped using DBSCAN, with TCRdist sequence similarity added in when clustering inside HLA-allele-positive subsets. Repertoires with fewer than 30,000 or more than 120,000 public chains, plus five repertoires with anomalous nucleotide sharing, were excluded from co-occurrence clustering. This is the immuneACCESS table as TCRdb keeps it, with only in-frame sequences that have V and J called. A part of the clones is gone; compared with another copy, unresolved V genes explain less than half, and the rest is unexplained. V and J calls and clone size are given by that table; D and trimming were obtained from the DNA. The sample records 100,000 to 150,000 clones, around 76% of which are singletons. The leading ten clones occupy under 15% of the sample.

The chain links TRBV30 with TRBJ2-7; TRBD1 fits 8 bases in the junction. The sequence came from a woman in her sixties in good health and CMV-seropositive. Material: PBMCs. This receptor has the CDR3 CAWNGQGQGEQYF. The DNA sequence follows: TGTGCCTGGAACGGACAGGGTCAGGGCGAGCAGTACTTC.